A selection of T cell receptor beta chains follows, all from one sample in a study of T cells after yellow fever vaccination. Each CDR3 protein is one row after TCRdb ran MiXCR on the 5' RACE reads. Of roughly 99,000 distinct CDR3 sequences in the sample, approximately 5.5% were seen once. The material was CD8+ T cells sorted from PBMCs, obtained 10 days after the yellow fever booster vaccination. Receptors originate from a man between 18 and 35 years old who received the YFV17D yellow fever vaccine. Each CDR3 is given without its conserved first and last residue. A row's size may be missing; if present it is once, few, many or a size class.

clone size | J gene | V gene | CDR3 protein
few | TRBJ2-3 | TRBV12-3/TRBV12-4 | ASSGLDVWTDTQY
many | TRBJ1-4 | TRBV6-2/TRBV6-3 | ASTPGRENEKLF
few | TRBJ2-2 | TRBV2 | ASSEARQVSPGELF
few | TRBJ1-6 | TRBV20-1 | SARVAGSSYNSPLH
few | TRBJ2-1 | TRBV3-1 | ASSQWGAGGNLNNEQF
- | TRBJ1-1 | TRBV6-5 | ASRNTGVTEAF
many | TRBJ1-5 | TRBV4-1 | ASSQGASGGGNQPQH
- | TRBJ1-5 | TRBV12-3/TRBV12-4 | ASRGQGNLPQH
- | TRBJ2-3 | TRBV15 | ATSRTSGGFYNTQY
- | TRBJ2-5 | TRBV5-1 | ASSPRGGPQTQY
few | TRBJ2-5 | TRBV12-3/TRBV12-4 | ASSPDGLAGQETQY
many | TRBJ2-6 | TRBV2 | ARQGGGANVLT
- | TRBJ2-3 | TRBV4-1 | ASSQDGPSTYTQY
- | TRBJ1-5 | TRBV6-2/TRBV6-3 | ASSYLHGRPQH
few | TRBJ1-2 | TRBV4-3 | ASSQGVTTWGYT
few | TRBJ2-3 | TRBV18 | ASSPQGPLPTDTQY
few | TRBJ2-1 | TRBV2 | ASSDWLGHYNEQF
many | TRBJ2-3 | TRBV28 | ASSRLPSTDTQY
many | TRBJ2-5 | TRBV7-9 | ASSLVRDSQETQY
- | TRBJ2-7 | TRBV21-1 | ASRQGKDYEQY
once | TRBJ2-5 | TRBV20-1 | SADPSRETQY
- | TRBJ2-5 | TRBV29-1 | SVSGTEKETQY
many | TRBJ2-7 | TRBV11-2 | ASSLDPAGLGEQY
many | TRBJ2-3 | TRBV7-9 | ASSLDPQRPSTDTQY
few | TRBJ1-1 | TRBV30 | AWSSPGDRGNTEAF
- | TRBJ1-1 | TRBV7-9 | ASSPPAGLLGGTEAF
many | TRBJ2-5 | TRBV20-1 | SARVKSRALVSETQY
many | TRBJ2-3 | TRBV7-3 | ASSLERSGGGDTQY
- | TRBJ1-2 | TRBV9 | ASSEIHGYT
- | TRBJ2-7 | TRBV10-3 | ASTSQEVPYEQY
few | TRBJ2-5 | TRBV7-6 | ASSLRTKETQY
many | TRBJ1-1 | TRBV29-1 | SVDPGSPANTEAF
- | TRBJ2-1 | TRBV7-9 | ASTRFGGGRNNEQF
few | TRBJ1-4 | TRBV4-1 | ASSQETGLNEKLF
many | TRBJ2-1 | TRBV5-1 | ASSPNVEQAYYNEQF
- | TRBJ1-1 | TRBV11-2 | ATRGWEDTEAF
- | TRBJ2-3 | TRBV15 | ATSGPVAGLRTDTQY
- | TRBJ1-4 | TRBV5-5 | ASKGQGAGELF
- | TRBJ2-2 | TRBV4-3 | ASSQGSSFLTGELF
- | TRBJ2-3 | TRBV6-5 | ASRVLAGVAGTQY
- | TRBJ1-3 | TRBV15 | ATSRDQLGSGNTIY
- | TRBJ1-2 | TRBV5-1 | ASSFDLPGYGYT
- | TRBJ1-5 | TRBV4-3 | ASSQVVGTVGHQPQH
- | TRBJ1-5 | TRBV27 | ASRVVRAQH
- | TRBJ2-3 | TRBV4-3 | ASSQVFFGQRGTDTQY
few | TRBJ1-5 | TRBV6-5 | ASSSRGSRQPQH